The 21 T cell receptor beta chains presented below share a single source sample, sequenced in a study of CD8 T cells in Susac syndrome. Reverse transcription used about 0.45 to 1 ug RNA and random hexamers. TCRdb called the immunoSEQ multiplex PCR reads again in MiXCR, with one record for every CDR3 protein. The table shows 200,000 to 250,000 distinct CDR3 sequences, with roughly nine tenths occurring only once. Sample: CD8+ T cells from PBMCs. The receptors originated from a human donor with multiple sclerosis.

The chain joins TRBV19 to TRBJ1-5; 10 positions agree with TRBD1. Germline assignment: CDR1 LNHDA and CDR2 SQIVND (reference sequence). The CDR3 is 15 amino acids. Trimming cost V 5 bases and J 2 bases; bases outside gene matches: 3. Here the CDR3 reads CASSAGTGGNQPQHF. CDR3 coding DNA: TGTGCCAGTAGTGCCGGGACAGGGGGCAATCAGCCCCAGCATTTT.

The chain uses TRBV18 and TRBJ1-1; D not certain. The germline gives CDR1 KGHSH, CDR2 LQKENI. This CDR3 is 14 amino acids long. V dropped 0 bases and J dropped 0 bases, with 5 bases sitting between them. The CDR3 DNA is TGTGCCAGCTCACCACCCGTCATGAACACTGAAGCTTTCTTT. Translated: CASSPPVMNTEAFF.

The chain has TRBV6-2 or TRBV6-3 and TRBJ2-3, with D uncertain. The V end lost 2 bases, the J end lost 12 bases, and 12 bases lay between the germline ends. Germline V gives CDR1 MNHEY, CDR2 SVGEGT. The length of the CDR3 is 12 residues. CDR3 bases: TGTGCCAGCAGTTACGGGCCCTATTACCAGTATTTT. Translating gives CASSYGPYYQYF.

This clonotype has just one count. The DNA for the CDR3 is TGTGCCAGCAGCATAGAGGGACAGGCTTGGCCAGATACGCAGTATTTT. As protein: CASSIEGQAWPDTQYF. The chain employs TRBV7-9 and TRBJ2-3, with TRBD1 matching over 8 bases. The CDR3 consists of 16 residues. Germline CDR1 SEHNR, CDR2 FQNEAQ (reference sequence). With 5 bases clipped from V and 4 bases from J, the junction kept 11 bases outside the gene matches.

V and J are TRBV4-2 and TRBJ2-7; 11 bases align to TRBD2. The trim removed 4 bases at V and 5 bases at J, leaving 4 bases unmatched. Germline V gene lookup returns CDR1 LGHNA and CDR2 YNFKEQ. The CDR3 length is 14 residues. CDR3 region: CASSLLTSGDEQYF. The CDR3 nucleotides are TGTGCCAGCAGCCTTCTGACTAGCGGGGACGAGCAGTACTTC.

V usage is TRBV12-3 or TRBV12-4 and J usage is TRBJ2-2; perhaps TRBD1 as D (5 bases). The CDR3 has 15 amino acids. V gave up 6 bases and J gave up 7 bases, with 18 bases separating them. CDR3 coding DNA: TGTGCCAGCAGCCCACGCCAGGGATTCGGCGGGGAGCTGTTTTTT. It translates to CASSPRQGFGGELFF.

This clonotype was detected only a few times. CDR3 DNA: TGTGCCAGTAGTGTTGACCTTAGCTCCTACAATGAGCAGTTCTTC. This gives the protein CASSVDLSSYNEQFF. The genes are TRBV19 and TRBJ2-1; D not resolved. Looked up from germline, CDR1 is LNHDA and CDR2 is SQIVND (reference sequence). The CDR3 is 15 residues long. Between the trimmed V and J ends, which lost 5 bases and 0 bases, there was a span of 11 bases. The whole variable domain, remainder taken from reference TRBV19 and TRBJ2-1, is DGGITQSPKYLFRKEGQNVTLSCEQNLNHDAMYWYRQDPGQGLRLIYYSQIVNDFQKGDIAEGYSVSREKKESFPLTVTSAQKNPTAFYLCASSVDLSSYNEQFFGPGTRLTVL.

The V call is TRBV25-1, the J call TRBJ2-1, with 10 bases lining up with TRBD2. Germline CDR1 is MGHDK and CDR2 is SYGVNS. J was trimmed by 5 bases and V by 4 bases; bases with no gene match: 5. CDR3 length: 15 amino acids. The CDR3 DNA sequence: TGTGCCAGCAGTGGAGGACTAGCGGCCCACAATGAGCAGTTCTTC. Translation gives CASSGGLAAHNEQFF.

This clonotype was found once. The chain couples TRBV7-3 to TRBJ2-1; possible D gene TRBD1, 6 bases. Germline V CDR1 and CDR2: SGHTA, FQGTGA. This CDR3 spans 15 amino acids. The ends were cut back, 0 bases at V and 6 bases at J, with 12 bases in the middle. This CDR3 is CASSLTSDSGNEQFF. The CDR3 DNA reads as TGTGCCAGCAGCTTAACCTCGGACAGTGGCAATGAGCAGTTCTTC.

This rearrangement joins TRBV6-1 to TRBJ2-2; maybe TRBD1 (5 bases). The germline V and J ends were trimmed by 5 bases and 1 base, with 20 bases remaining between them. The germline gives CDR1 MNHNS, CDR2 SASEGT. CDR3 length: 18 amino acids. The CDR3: CASSLWGRGGLNTGELFF. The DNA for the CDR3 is TGTGCCAGCAGTCTCTGGGGCCGCGGCGGTCTGAACACCGGGGAGCTGTTTTTT.

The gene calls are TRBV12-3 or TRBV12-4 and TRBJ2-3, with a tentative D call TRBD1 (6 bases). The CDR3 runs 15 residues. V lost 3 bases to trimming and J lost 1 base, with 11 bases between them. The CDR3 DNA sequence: TGTGCCAGCAGTTTTACAGGGTCGGGCACAGATACGCAGTATTTT. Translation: CASSFTGSGTDTQYF.

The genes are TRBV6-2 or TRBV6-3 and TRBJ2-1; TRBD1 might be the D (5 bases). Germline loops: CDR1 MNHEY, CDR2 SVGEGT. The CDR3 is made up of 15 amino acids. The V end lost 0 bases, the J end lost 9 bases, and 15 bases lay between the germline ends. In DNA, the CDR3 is TGTGCCAGCAGTTACTCTCCGGCAGGGTCGTTTGAGCAGTTCTTC. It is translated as CASSYSPAGSFEQFF.

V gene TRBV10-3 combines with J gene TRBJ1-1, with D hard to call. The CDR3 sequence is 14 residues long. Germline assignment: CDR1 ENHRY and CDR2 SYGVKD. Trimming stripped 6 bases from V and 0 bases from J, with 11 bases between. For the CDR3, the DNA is TGTGCCATCAGCCCCGACGAAGTGAACACTGAAGCTTTCTTT. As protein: CAISPDEVNTEAFF.

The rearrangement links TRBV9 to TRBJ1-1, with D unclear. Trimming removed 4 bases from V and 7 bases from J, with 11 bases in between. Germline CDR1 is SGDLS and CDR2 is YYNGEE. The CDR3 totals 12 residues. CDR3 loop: CASSPEDLEAFF. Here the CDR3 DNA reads TGTGCCAGCAGCCCCGAGGACCTTGAAGCTTTCTTT.

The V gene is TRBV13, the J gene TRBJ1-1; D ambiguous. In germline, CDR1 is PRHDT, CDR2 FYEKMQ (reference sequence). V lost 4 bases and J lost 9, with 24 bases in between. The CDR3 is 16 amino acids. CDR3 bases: TGTGCCAGCAGCTCCGCGGACGGAGGAGTGGAGGAGAAAGCTTTCTTT. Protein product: CASSSADGGVEEKAFF.

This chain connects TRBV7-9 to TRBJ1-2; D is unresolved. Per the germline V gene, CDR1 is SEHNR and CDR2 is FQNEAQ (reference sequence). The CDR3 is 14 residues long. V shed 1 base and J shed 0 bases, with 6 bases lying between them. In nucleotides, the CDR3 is TGTGCCAGCAGCTTAGACGGATCTAACTATGGCTACACCTTC. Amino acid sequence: CASSLDGSNYGYTF.

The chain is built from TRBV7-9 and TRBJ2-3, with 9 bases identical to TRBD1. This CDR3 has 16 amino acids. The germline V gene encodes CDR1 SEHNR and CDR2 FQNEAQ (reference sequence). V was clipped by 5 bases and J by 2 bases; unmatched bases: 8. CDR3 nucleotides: TGTGCCAGCAGCCCGATGGACAGGGGAACCACAGATACGCAGTATTTT. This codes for CASSPMDRGTTDTQYF. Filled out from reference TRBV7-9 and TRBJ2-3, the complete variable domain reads DTGVSQNPRHKITKRGQNVTFRCDPISEHNRLYWYRQTLGQGPEFLTYFQNEAQLEKSRLLSDRFSAERPKGSFSTLEIQRTEQGDSAMYLCASSPMDRGTTDTQYFGPGTRLTVL.

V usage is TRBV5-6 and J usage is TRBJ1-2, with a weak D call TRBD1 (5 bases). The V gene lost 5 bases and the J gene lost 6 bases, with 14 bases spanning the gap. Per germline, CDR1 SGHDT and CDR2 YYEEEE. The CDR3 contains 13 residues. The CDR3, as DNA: TGTGCCAGCAGAGCCCGGGGAGGGGATGGCTACACCTTC. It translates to CASRARGGDGYTF. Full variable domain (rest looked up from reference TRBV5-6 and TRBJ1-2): DAGVTQSPTHLIKTRGQQVTLRCSPKSGHDTVSWYQQALGQGPQFIFQYYEEEERQRGNFPDRFSGHQFPNYSSELNVNALLLGDSALYLCASRARGGDGYTFGSGTRLTVV.

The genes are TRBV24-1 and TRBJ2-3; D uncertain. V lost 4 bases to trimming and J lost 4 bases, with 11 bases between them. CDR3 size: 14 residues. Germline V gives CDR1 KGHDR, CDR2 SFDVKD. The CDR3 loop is CATSDWEHADTQYF. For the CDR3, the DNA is TGTGCCACCAGTGACTGGGAACACGCAGATACGCAGTATTTT.

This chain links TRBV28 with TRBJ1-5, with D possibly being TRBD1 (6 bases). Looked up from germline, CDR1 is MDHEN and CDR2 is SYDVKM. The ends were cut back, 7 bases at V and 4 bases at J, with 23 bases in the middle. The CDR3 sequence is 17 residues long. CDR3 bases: TGTGCCAGCACCCCGCCCCGAAGGTGGGACAATAATCAGCCCCAGCATTTT. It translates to CASTPPRRWDNNQPQHF.

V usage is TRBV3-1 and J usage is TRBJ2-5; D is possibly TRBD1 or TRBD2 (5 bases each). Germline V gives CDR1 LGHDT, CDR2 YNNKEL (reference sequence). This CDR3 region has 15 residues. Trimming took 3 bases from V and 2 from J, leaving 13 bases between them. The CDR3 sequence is CASSHPGRSQETQYF. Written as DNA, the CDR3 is TGTGCCAGCAGCCATCCGGGACGGTCGCAAGAGACCCAGTACTTC.